These 22 T cell receptor beta chains originate from one sample sequenced in a study of control samples from healthy donors and cancer patients. Only in-frame clones appear in the TCRdb table, and some are missing; sequencing was by immunoSEQ multiplex PCR. Counted here are 95,000 to 110,000 clones, roughly 89% occurring once; the ten biggest clones make up about 18%. The sample consisted of PBMCs. The receptors were sampled from a man aged 55 to 70 with lung cancer.

The chain employs TRBV7-3 and TRBJ1-2; tentatively, D is TRBD1 (6 bases). V was pared by 6 bases and J by 4 bases, with 18 bases between. This CDR3 has 15 residues. The germline V gene has CDR1 SGHTA and CDR2 FQGTGA. CDR3 sequence reads: CASRKKGTNVYGYTF. The DNA for the CDR3 is TGTGCCAGCAGAAAAAAAGGGACAAACGTCTATGGCTACACCTTC.

The chain recombines TRBV3-1 (or the pseudogene TRBV3-2) with TRBJ1-6, with TRBD1 matching 8 bases. This CDR3 region has 14 residues. The V gene end was trimmed by 8 bases and the J gene end by 7 bases; junction bases not matched to a gene: 7. Germline assignment: CDR1 LGHDT and CDR2 YNNKEL (reference sequence). CDR3 sequence: CASANRDRNSPLHF. CDR3 sequence (DNA): TGTGCCAGCGCGAACAGGGACAGGAATTCACCCCTCCACTTT.

The chain carries TRBV2 and TRBJ2-6; D not certain. Trimming removed 3 bases at V and 0 bases at J, with 12 bases between. The germline CDR1 and CDR2 sequences are SNHLY and FYNNEI. This CDR3 spans 17 amino acids. As DNA, the CDR3 is TGTGCCAGCAGTGACAACCTCCTGAGCTCTGGGGCCAACGTCCTGACTTTC. Translated: CASSDNLLSSGANVLTF.

V is TRBV5-6 and J is TRBJ2-3, with TRBD2 as a possible D gene (6 bases). V was clipped by 5 bases and J by 2 bases, with 15 bases between them. CDR1 SGHDT and CDR2 YYEEEE come from the germline V gene. This CDR3 comprises 15 residues. CDR3 DNA sequence: TGTGCCAGCAGTCCTCCGGGACTGATCACAGATACGCAGTATTTT. Translating it yields CASSPPGLITDTQYF.

This chain links TRBV14 with TRBJ2-1; TRBD2 aligns across 7 bases. Germline values: CDR1 SGHDN, CDR2 FVKESK. The CDR3 has 17 residues. The trim removed 0 bases at V and 0 bases at J, leaving 5 bases unmatched. CDR3 sequence reads: CASSQELAVSSYNEQFF. CDR3 sequence (DNA): TGTGCCAGCAGCCAAGAGCTAGCGGTCAGCTCCTACAATGAGCAGTTCTTC.

The genes are TRBV27 and TRBJ2-3, with D perhaps matching TRBD2 (6 bases). There are 16 residues in the CDR3. Germline-derived CDR1 and CDR2 are MNHEY and SMNVEV (reference sequence). The germline V and J ends were trimmed by 5 bases and 1 base, with 16 bases remaining between them. The CDR3 loop is CASSPGGPRGTDTQYF. DNA of the CDR3: TGTGCCAGCAGTCCCGGGGGTCCTAGGGGCACAGATACGCAGTATTTT.

The CDR3 loop is CASSLGVGHGYTF. CDR3 DNA: TGTGCCAGCAGCTTGGGGGTAGGACATGGCTACACCTTC. The V gene is TRBV5-6, the J gene TRBJ1-2; D not certain. The germline V and J ends were trimmed by 0 bases and 6 bases, with 9 bases remaining between them. The CDR3 extends over 13 amino acids. Germline V gene lookup returns CDR1 SGHDT and CDR2 YYEEEE.

V usage is TRBV9 and J usage is TRBJ2-6; D not certain. CDR3 size: 12 residues. Germline V gene sequence: CDR1 SGDLS, CDR2 YYNGEE. Trimming took 8 bases from V and 4 from J, leaving 7 bases between them. CDR3: CASRSGANVLTF. DNA of the CDR3: TGTGCCAGTAGGTCCGGGGCCAACGTCCTGACTTTC.

V usage is TRBV9 and J usage is TRBJ1-6; no reliable D call. CDR3 length: 13 amino acids. The ends were cut back, 2 bases at V and 11 bases at J, with 11 bases in the middle. Germline CDR1 is SGDLS and CDR2 is YYNGEE. Here the CDR3 reads CASSVSLWAPLHF. CDR3 DNA sequence: TGTGCCAGCAGCGTCAGCCTTTGGGCACCCCTCCACTTT.

As DNA, the CDR3 is TGTGCCACCAGTGTGCAGGGAGTGGTCAATGAGCAGTTCTTC. As protein: CATSVQGVVNEQFF. This chain links TRBV24-1 with TRBJ2-1, with D tentatively TRBD1 or TRBD2 (5 bases each). Germline-derived CDR1 and CDR2 are KGHDR and SFDVKD. V shed 5 bases and J shed 6 bases, with 13 bases lying between them. The CDR3 length is 14 residues.

The gene calls are TRBV5-1 and TRBJ1-4; TRBD1 aligns across 11 bases. The trim removed 1 base at V and 5 bases at J, leaving 7 bases unmatched. The CDR3 is made up of 17 amino acids. CDR1 is SGHRS, CDR2 YFSETQ, per germline. CDR3 loop: CASSLPGQGVSNEKLFF. CDR3 bases: TGCGCCAGCAGCTTGCCGGGACAGGGGGTCTCAAATGAAAAACTGTTTTTT.

The V and J genes are TRBV5-1 and TRBJ1-4, with D perhaps matching TRBD1 (5 bases). From germline, CDR1 is SGHRS and CDR2 YFSETQ. Trimming removed 5 bases from V and 7 bases from J, with 18 bases in between. This CDR3 comprises 15 residues. CDR3 bases: TGCGCCAGCAGTTCACCGGGGCTAGAGGGTGAAAAACTGTTTTTT. Encoded protein: CASSSPGLEGEKLFF.

The chain links TRBV5-1 to TRBJ2-1; 9 bases match TRBD1. Germline V gene lookup returns CDR1 SGHRS and CDR2 YFSETQ. J gave up 7 bases and V 4 bases, and 3 bases lay outside the gene matches. The length of the CDR3 is 13 residues. The CDR3 nucleotides read TGCGCCAGCAGCGAAGACAGGGGGAATGAGCAGTTCTTC. Translating gives CASSEDRGNEQFF.

The chain recombines TRBV6-1 with TRBJ2-3; 8 bases line up with TRBD2. With V trimmed by 4 bases and J by 0 bases, 9 bases remained unmatched. The CDR3 spans 17 residues. CDR1 is MNHNS, CDR2 SASEGT, per germline. The chain's CDR3 is CASSAPLVAGSTDTQYF. The DNA for the CDR3 is TGTGCCAGCAGTGCTCCGTTAGTAGCGGGGAGCACAGATACGCAGTATTTT.

This chain connects TRBV7-6 to TRBJ2-5, with D maybe TRBD2 (6 bases). Germline values: CDR1 SGHVS, CDR2 FNYEAQ. Trimming cost V 6 bases and J 9 bases, with 14 bases left between them. The length of the CDR3 is 12 residues. CDR3 bases: TGTGCCAGCAGTTCCCCGACTAGTCCCCAGTACTTC. Translating gives CASSSPTSPQYF.

This clone has only one observation. The V gene is TRBV10-2, the J gene TRBJ2-7, with D perhaps TRBD2 (7 bases). Germline V gene sequence: CDR1 WSHSY, CDR2 SAAADI. This CDR3 spans 16 amino acids. Trimming took 3 bases from V and 7 from J, leaving 22 bases between them. The CDR3 here is CASSEVALGGPGEQYV. CDR3 in DNA: TGCGCCAGCAGTGAAGTAGCGTTGGGGGGGCCCGGGGAGCAGTACGTC.

The sample holds one count of this clone. The V gene is TRBV10-2, the J gene TRBJ1-1; D possibly corresponds to TRBD1 (6 bases). The V gene lost 3 bases and the J gene lost 5 bases, with 13 bases spanning the gap. The CDR3 length is 14 residues. Germline loops: CDR1 WSHSY, CDR2 SAAADI. DNA of the CDR3: TGCGCCAGCAGTGATACGGGGGGCTGGACTGAAGCTTTCTTT. It translates to CASSDTGGWTEAFF.

This sequence joins TRBV14 and TRBJ2-6; 8 positions match TRBD1. Germline lookup yields CDR1 SGHDN and CDR2 FVKESK. The J segment lost 0 bases and the V segment lost 4 bases, leaving 14 bases of the junction unmatched. The CDR3 consists of 20 residues. CDR3 in amino acids: CASSPPLTGTGGSGANVLTF. DNA of the CDR3: TGTGCCAGCAGCCCCCCTCTTACCGGGACAGGCGGCTCTGGGGCCAACGTCCTGACTTTC.

The V gene is TRBV5-1, the J gene TRBJ1-3; maybe TRBD1 (5 bases). The CDR3 is 16 amino acids. Germline CDR1 SGHRS, CDR2 YFSETQ. V dropped 4 bases and J dropped 2 bases, with 16 bases sitting between them. This chain's CDR3 is CASSLAGGETGNTIYF. The CDR3 nucleotides read TGCGCCAGCAGCCTGGCGGGGGGGGAAACTGGAAACACCATATATTTT.

The chain carries TRBV18 and TRBJ1-6; D remains unclear. The CDR3 runs to 14 residues. Germline V gene data show CDR1 as KGHSH and CDR2 as LQKENI. Between the trimmed V and J ends, which lost 3 bases and 10 bases, there was a span of 13 bases. CDR3 in amino acids: CASSPKWTLSPLHF. In DNA form, the CDR3 reads TGTGCCAGCTCACCTAAATGGACTCTGTCACCCCTCCACTTT.

The chain recombines TRBV19 with TRBJ1-1; weak D call: TRBD1 (5 bases). The CDR3 runs 14 residues. Germline V gene data show CDR1 as LNHDA and CDR2 as SQIVND (reference sequence). V lost 7 bases, J lost 1 base, and 13 bases lay in between. This CDR3 reads CASTSQGKNTEAFF. The CDR3 DNA sequence: TGTGCCAGTACGTCGCAGGGTAAGAACACTGAAGCTTTCTTT.

The gene calls are TRBV13 and TRBJ2-3, with TRBD2 matching over 7 bases. V trimming: 5 bases; J trimming: 2 bases; junction bases outside the gene matches: 7. The CDR3 contains 15 residues. CDR1 PRHDT and CDR2 FYEKMQ come from the germline V gene (reference sequence). CDR3 residues: CASSRSGTYTDTQYF. CDR3 in DNA: TGTGCCAGCAGCCGGAGCGGGACGTACACAGATACGCAGTATTTT.